This TCR beta chain was captured by sequencing in a study of cytomegalovirus exposure and HLA in healthy donors. Produced via immunoSEQ multiplex PCR; TCRdb's table is partial and in-frame only. The sample lists 250,000 to 400,000 clones, approximately 88% occurring once. Donors were drawn from the approximately 110-subject validation cohort, separate from the 666-subject first cohort. The germline V gene has CDR1 SQVTM and CDR2 ANQGSEA. Trimming removed 3 bases from V and 4 bases from J, with 12 bases in between. The CDR3 runs to 13 residues. This clone came up a few times. The chain carries TRBV29-1 and TRBJ1-1; D remains ambiguous. The specimen sequenced was PBMCs. This receptor was taken from a man aged 25 to 45 in good health and CMV-seronegative. The CDR3 here is CSVDRAGTTEAFF. Written as DNA, the CDR3 is TGCAGCGTTGATAGGGCGGGAACCACTGAAGCTTTCTTT.